This T cell receptor (beta chain) was retrieved from a study of lymphopenia after photon versus proton radiotherapy. Findings and caveats of the study: Larger post-nadir TCR diversity loss correlated inversely with survival in deceased patients. Under photons, naive T cells and diversity fell while effector/memory populations rose. Post-nadir diversity loss with photons came from oligoclonal expansion, particularly CD8+ Temra cells. Only patients who died were analyzed for survival; proton advantage is unproven.

With respect to this clone: Its antigen is still unknown.

Trimming pared 6 bases from V and 7 bases from J, leaving 13 bases between. Germline V lookup: CDR1 MDHEN, CDR2 SYDVKM. The CDR3 has 13 residues. Sequenced by immunoSEQ multiplex PCR; TCRdb stores in-frame clones only, minus some. The sample contains about 68,000 clones, roughly 93% of which appear only once. This clonotype was obtained from a woman aged 70-85 years with pancreatic cancer. The material was peripheral blood, obtained from a patient treated with photon-based radiotherapy. V usage is TRBV28 and J usage is TRBJ2-1; D unclear. The DNA for the CDR3 is TGTGCCAGCAGCCGGGTGTCTCGGAATGAGCAGTTCTTC. This sequence encodes CASSRVSRNEQFF.